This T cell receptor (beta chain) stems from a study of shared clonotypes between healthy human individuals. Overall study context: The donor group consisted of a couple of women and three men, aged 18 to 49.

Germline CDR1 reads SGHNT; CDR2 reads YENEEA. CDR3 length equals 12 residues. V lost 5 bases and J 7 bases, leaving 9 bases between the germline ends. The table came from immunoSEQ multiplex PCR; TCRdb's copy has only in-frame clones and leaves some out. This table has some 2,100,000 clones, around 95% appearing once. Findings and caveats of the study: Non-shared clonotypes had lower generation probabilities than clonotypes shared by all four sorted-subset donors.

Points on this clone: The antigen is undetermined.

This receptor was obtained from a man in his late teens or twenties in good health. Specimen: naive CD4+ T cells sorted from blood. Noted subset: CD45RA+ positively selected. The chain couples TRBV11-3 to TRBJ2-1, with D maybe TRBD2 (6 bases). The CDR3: CASSGTGNEQFF. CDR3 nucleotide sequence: TGTGCCAGCAGCGGGACTGGGAATGAGCAGTTCTTC.